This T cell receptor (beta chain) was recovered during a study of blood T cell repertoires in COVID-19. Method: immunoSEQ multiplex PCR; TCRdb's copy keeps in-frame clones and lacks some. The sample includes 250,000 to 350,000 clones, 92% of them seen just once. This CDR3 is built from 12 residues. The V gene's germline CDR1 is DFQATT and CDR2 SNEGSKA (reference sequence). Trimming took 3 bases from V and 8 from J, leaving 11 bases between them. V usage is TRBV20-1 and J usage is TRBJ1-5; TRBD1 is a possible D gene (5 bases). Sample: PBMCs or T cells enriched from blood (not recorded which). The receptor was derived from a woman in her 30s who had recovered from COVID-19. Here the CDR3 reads CSASSGREPQHF. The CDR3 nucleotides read TGCAGTGCTAGTTCAGGGAGGGAGCCCCAGCATTTT.